The 17 T cell receptor beta chains below all came from one sample that was sequenced in a study of T-cell reconstitution after alpha-beta-depleted transplantation in children. TCRbeta library preparation incorporated unique molecular identifiers. MiXCR was run by TCRdb on the PCR reads, yielding one entry per CDR3 protein. This table holds more than 400,000 distinct CDR3 sequences, around two fifths found once. Sequenced material: PBMCs, taken before TCRalphabeta/CD19-depleted stem cell transplant. These receptors originate from a girl aged 2-10 years with aplastic anemia, due to receive a stem cell transplant.

The chain links TRBV19 to TRBJ1-2; TRBD1 agrees at 8 bases. The germline gives CDR1 LNHDA, CDR2 SQIVND (reference sequence). The trim removed 5 bases at V and 0 bases at J, leaving 8 bases unmatched. The CDR3 sequence is 16 residues long. The CDR3 loop is CASSVGTGRPNYGYTF. The CDR3 DNA is TGTGCCAGTAGTGTGGGGACAGGTCGTCCTAACTATGGCTACACCTTC.

In this sample, this clonotype turned up many times. The V call is TRBV7-9, the J call TRBJ2-2; no clear D. From germline, CDR1 is SEHNR and CDR2 FQNEAQ (reference sequence). V was pared by 6 bases and J by 4 bases, with 12 bases between. The CDR3 sequence is 14 residues long. CDR3 in amino acids: CASRDPGFTGELFF. The CDR3 DNA reads as TGTGCCAGCAGGGACCCAGGTTTCACCGGGGAGCTGTTTTTT.

This clonotype was seen ten or more times. This chain uses TRBV20-1 with TRBJ2-3; TRBD2 matches at 9 bases. Germline values: CDR1 DFQATT, CDR2 SNEGSKA (reference sequence). The CDR3 is made up of 15 amino acids. The V segment lost 6 bases and the J segment 4 bases; nucleotides outside the gene matches: 11. The CDR3 reads CSAEGLAWMPDTQYF. The CDR3 region has the DNA TGCAGTGCCGAGGGACTAGCCTGGATGCCAGATACGCAGTATTTT.

V is TRBV10-3 and J is TRBJ2-7; tentatively, D is TRBD2 (6 bases). The CDR3 contains 13 residues. CDR1 and CDR2 (germline): ENHRY, SYGVKD. The ends were cut back, 1 base at V and 3 bases at J, with 7 bases in the middle. CDR3 sequence reads: CAISELEGYEQYF. In DNA, the CDR3 is TGTGCCATCAGTGAGTTGGAGGGCTACGAGCAGTACTTC.

Only one count was recorded for this clonotype. V is TRBV7-8 and J is TRBJ1-1; no clear D gene. CDR3 size: 12 residues. Germline V gene sequence: CDR1 SGHVS, CDR2 FQNEAQ. V shed 1 base and J shed 7 bases, with 7 bases lying between them. The CDR3 DNA follows: TGTGCCAGCAGCTTAGTAAGCAGTGAAGCTTTCTTT. Its protein product is CASSLVSSEAFF.

This clonotype was counted between two and nine times. The rearrangement links TRBV20-1 to TRBJ2-5; no clear D. The CDR3 length is 12 residues. Germline CDR1 reads DFQATT; CDR2 reads SNEGSKA (reference sequence). V lost 3 bases and J lost 2, with 7 bases in between. CDR3 sequence (DNA): TGCAGTGCTAGCGTGAGGCAAGAGACCCAGTACTTC. Amino acids: CSASVRQETQYF.

This clonotype showed up many times. The chain recombines TRBV7-2 with TRBJ1-6, with a tentative D call TRBD1 (5 bases). Germline values: CDR1 SGHTA, CDR2 FQGNSA. V gave up 5 bases and J gave up 2 bases, with 10 bases separating them. The length of the CDR3 is 15 residues. CDR3 loop: CASSRGLAYNSPLHF. In DNA form, the CDR3 reads TGTGCCAGCAGCCGGGGACTGGCCTATAATTCACCCCTCCACTTT.

V usage is TRBV6-1 and J usage is TRBJ2-2, with D maybe TRBD2 (5 bases). This CDR3 has 15 residues. The germline CDR1 and CDR2 sequences are MNHNS and SASEGT. Trimming took 5 bases from V and 2 from J, leaving 12 bases between them. The CDR3 spells CASSPTMPNTGELFF. Here the CDR3 DNA reads TGTGCCAGCAGTCCGACTATGCCTAACACCGGGGAGCTGTTTTTT.

This chain links TRBV5-1 with TRBJ2-7; TRBD2 is a possible D gene (6 bases). The ends were cut back, 1 base at V and 7 bases at J, with 18 bases in the middle. The CDR3 has 15 amino acids. Germline V CDR1 and CDR2: SGHRS, YFSETQ. The CDR3 DNA follows: TGCGCCAGCAGCTTGCGTGGGGGGTCTACTCGGGAGCAGTACTTC. This sequence encodes CASSLRGGSTREQYF.

This clonotype came up a few times. This chain joins TRBV12-3 or TRBV12-4 and TRBJ1-6; D is ambiguous. Trimming cost V 0 bases and J 0 bases, with 6 bases left between them. The CDR3 is 16 amino acids. The DNA of the CDR3 is TGTGCCAGCAGTTTAGCCCCGAGCTCCTATAATTCACCCCTCCACTTT. It yields the protein CASSLAPSSYNSPLHF.

The sample holds a few counts of this clonotype. The chain is built from TRBV19 and TRBJ2-7; the match to TRBD1 covers 8 bases. The V and J ends lost 8 bases and 5 bases, in that order; junction bases with no gene match: 5. The CDR3 totals 12 residues. CDR1 and CDR2 from the germline V gene are LNHDA and SQIVND (reference sequence). CDR3 coding DNA: TGTGCCAGTGGCTGGACAGGGAACGAGCAGTACTTC. Translation: CASGWTGNEQYF.

This clonotype has more than one count but fewer than ten. The rearrangement links TRBV27 to TRBJ2-7; D could derive from TRBD1 or TRBD2 (5 bases each). The CDR3 covers 14 residues. In germline, CDR1 is MNHEY, CDR2 SMNVEV (reference sequence). V lost 5 bases and J lost 3, with 14 bases in between. The CDR3: CASSPTGQNYEQYF. The CDR3 DNA reads as TGTGCCAGCAGTCCCACGGGGCAGAACTACGAGCAGTACTTC.

This clonotype appeared a few times. The chain employs TRBV7-2 and TRBJ2-3; the D call may be TRBD1 or TRBD2 (5 bases each). The germline V gene has CDR1 SGHTA and CDR2 FQGNSA. Trimming stripped 3 bases from V and 4 bases from J, with 14 bases between. CDR3 length: 15 residues. Here the CDR3 reads CASSLGVGVADTQYF. In DNA form, the CDR3 reads TGTGCCAGCAGCTTGGGGGTGGGTGTCGCAGATACGCAGTATTTT.

The rearrangement uses TRBV29-1 and TRBJ2-1, with 11 bases aligning to TRBD1. The CDR3 runs to 13 residues. Looked up from germline, CDR1 is SQVTM and CDR2 is ANQGSEA. The ends lost 4 bases at V and 7 bases at J; junction bases unmatched: 3. In DNA form, the CDR3 reads TGCAGCGTTGCCGGACAGGGGGCAAATGAGCAGTTCTTC. It yields the protein CSVAGQGANEQFF.

V usage is TRBV5-1 and J usage is TRBJ2-7; 8 nucleotides agree with TRBD2. Germline V gene lookup returns CDR1 SGHRS and CDR2 YFSETQ. Unmatched junction bases numbered 12, after V lost 4 bases and J lost 9 bases. The CDR3 totals 14 residues. CDR3 DNA sequence: TGCGCCAGCAGCCCCGGGGGGGCCCTGAACGGGCAGTACTTC. This encodes CASSPGGALNGQYF.

This clonotype was found once. The V gene is TRBV11-2, the J gene TRBJ2-7; 15 nucleotides match TRBD2. The CDR3 length is 16 residues. The germline CDR1 and CDR2 sequences are SGHAT and FQNNGV. Trimming removed 3 bases from V and 3 bases from J; junction bases left unmatched: 3. The CDR3 spells CASSFGTSGRFYEQYF. CDR3 bases: TGTGCCAGCAGCTTCGGGACTAGCGGGAGGTTCTACGAGCAGTACTTC.

A single count supports this clonotype. This chain joins TRBV29-1 and TRBJ2-5; TRBD1 or TRBD2 may be the D gene (6 bases each). CDR1 and CDR2 (germline): SQVTM, ANQGSEA. CDR3 length: 13 residues. Trimming left V 4 bases short and J 5 bases short, with 14 bases between. In DNA, the CDR3 is TGCAGCGTTGGAGGGGGGCTTGATGAGACCCAGTACTTC. Its translation is CSVGGGLDETQYF. Together with reference TRBV29-1 and TRBJ2-5, the CDR3 gives the full variable domain: SAVISQKPSRDICQRGTSLTIQCQVDSQVTMMFWYRQQPGQSLTLIATANQGSEATYESGFVIDKFPISRPNLTFSTLTVSNMSPEDSSIYLCSVGGGLDETQYFGPGTRLLVL.